This T cell receptor beta chain was sequenced in a study of CXCR3-negative and CXCR3-positive naive CD8 T cells. cDNA libraries for TRB were generated by 5' RACE incorporating UMI labels. TCRdb re-called the 5' RACE reads and shows each CDR3 protein once, DNA omitted. Found here are about 40,000 distinct CDR3 sequences; the top ten clones hold less than 9.5%. Triplicate approximately 280,000-cell sorts were made of each CD8+ T cell subset. This CDR3 is built from 14 residues. The germline V gene encodes CDR1 DFQATT and CDR2 SNEGSKA (reference sequence). General study findings and limits: Sequencing showed both naive subsets with comparably high diversity, and memory CD8+ cells much lower. Naive cells, whether CXCR3-negative or CXCR3-positive, had similar TRBV-TRBJ usage, while memory cells differed.

About this clonotype: No antigen is known for it.

This TCR derives from a human donor in good health. Some clones in this sample may be carry-over from other donors' samples. The rearrangement uses TRBV20-1 and TRBJ1-1. Sequencing was performed on memory CD8+ T cells from blood. CDR3 sequence reads: CSAPPGIMNTEAFF.